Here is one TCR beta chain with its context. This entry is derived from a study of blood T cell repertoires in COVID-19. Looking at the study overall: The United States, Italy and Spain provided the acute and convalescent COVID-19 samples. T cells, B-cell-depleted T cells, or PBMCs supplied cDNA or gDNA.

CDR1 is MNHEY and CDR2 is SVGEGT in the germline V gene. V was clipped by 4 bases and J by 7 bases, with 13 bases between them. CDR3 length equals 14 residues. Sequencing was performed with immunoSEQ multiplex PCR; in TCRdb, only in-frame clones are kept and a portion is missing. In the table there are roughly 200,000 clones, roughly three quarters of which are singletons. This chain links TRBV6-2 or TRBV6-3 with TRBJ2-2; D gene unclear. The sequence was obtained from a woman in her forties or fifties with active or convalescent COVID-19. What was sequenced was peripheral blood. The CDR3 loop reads CASSSRSDIGELFF. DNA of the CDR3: TGTGCCAGCAGTTCAAGGTCCGACATCGGGGAGCTGTTTTTT.